This T cell receptor (beta chain) was recorded in a study of T-cell reconstitution after alpha-beta-depleted transplantation in children. Study-level findings and limits: Surviving thymic progenitors and recipient T cells were the source of high TCRbeta diversity at day 60 in some patients.

Worth noting for this clonotype: The antigen is not known.

The germline V gene encodes CDR1 LGHNA and CDR2 YNFKEQ. V lost 3 bases and J lost 3; bases outside the gene matches: 6. The CDR3 has 15 amino acids. Unique molecular identifiers were incorporated during preparation of the TCRbeta library. TCRdb reanalysed the PCR reads using MiXCR and keeps one entry per CDR3 protein. Here the sample spans around 250,000 distinct CDR3 sequences, roughly 8.2% being singletons. Sequencing was performed on PBMCs, mostly from graft donor cells, taken 180 days after TCRalphabeta/CD19-depleted stem cell transplant. The chain couples TRBV4-2 to TRBJ2-3; 7 bases agree with TRBD1. The TCR sequence derives from a male patient under 18 who had a stem cell transplant for acute lymphoblastic leukemia, so the T cells may come from the graft donor. CDR3 sequence reads: CASSHGQDWTDTQYF. The CDR3 DNA is TGTGCCAGCAGCCACGGACAGGACTGGACAGATACGCAGTATTTT.